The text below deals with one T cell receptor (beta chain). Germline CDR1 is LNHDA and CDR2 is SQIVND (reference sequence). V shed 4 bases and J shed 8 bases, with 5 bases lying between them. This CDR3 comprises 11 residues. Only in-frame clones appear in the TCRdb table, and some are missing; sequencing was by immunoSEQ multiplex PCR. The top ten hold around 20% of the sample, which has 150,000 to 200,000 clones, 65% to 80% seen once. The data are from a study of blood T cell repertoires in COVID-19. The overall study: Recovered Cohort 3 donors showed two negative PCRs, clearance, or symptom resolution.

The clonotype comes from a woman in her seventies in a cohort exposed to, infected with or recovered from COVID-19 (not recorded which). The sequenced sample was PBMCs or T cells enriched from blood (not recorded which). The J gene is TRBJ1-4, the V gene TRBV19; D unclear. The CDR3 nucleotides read TGTGCCAGTAGTAGGAGGGAAAAACTGTTTTTT. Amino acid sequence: CASSRREKLFF.